This T cell receptor (beta chain) stems from a study of shared clonotypes between healthy human individuals. Study context: Each donor contributed plates that comprised three CD4 naive, three CD4 memory, two CD8 naive and one CD8 memory.

A CD45RA+ naive subset and a CD45RA-negative memory subset were split from CD4+ cells. The repertoire was sequenced with immunoSEQ multiplex PCR; TCRdb's copy has only in-frame clones and lacks some. The repertoire includes hundreds of thousands of clones, 55% to 75% of them detected once, and roughly 1.8% sits in the top ten. This CDR3 comprises 11 residues. The germline V gene encodes CDR1 MDHEN and CDR2 SYDVKM. The sequence was collected from a woman in her thirties in good health. The chain links TRBV28 to TRBJ1-1; D remains unclear. Sequenced input: memory CD4+ T cells sorted from blood. The subset here: CD45RA-negative fraction. As DNA, the CDR3 is TGTGAGGTTCGGGAGAACACTGAAGCTTTCTTT. Translated, it gives CEVRENTEAFF.